The 10 T cell receptor beta chains reported below all come from one sample, sequenced in a study of shared clonotypes between healthy human individuals. Method: immunoSEQ multiplex PCR; TCRdb's copy keeps in-frame clones and lacks some. The sample yields approximately 810,000 clones, 80% to 95% seen once. Naive CD8 populations comprised CD45RO-negative cells positively selected for CCR7, excluding terminally differentiated effector memory CD45RA+ cells. Sample: naive CD8+ T cells sorted from blood. Every receptor here comes from a man aged 30 to 39 in good health.

This clone was seen once. The gene calls are TRBV7-8 and TRBJ2-5, with D possibly being TRBD2 (5 bases). V was shortened by 5 bases and J by 3 bases, with 13 bases between the two germline ends. Germline V gene data show CDR1 as SGHVS and CDR2 as FQNEAQ. The CDR3 has 14 amino acids. CDR3 in amino acids: CASSAGLVKETQYF. The CDR3, as DNA: TGTGCCAGCAGCGCAGGACTGGTAAAAGAGACCCAGTACTTC.

The CDR3 coding sequence is TGTGCCAGCAGCTTGGGTAGGACAGGGACCTACGAGCAGTACTTC. This codes for CASSLGRTGTYEQYF. This rearrangement joins TRBV5-4 to TRBJ2-7, with 8 positions matching TRBD1. This CDR3 has 15 amino acids. Germline loops: CDR1 SGHNT, CDR2 YYREEE (reference sequence). The trim removed 0 bases at V and 2 bases at J, leaving 4 bases unmatched.

On this clone: The same CDR3 is also encoded by other DNA sequences in this sample. V usage is TRBV5-1 and J usage is TRBJ2-7; D gene unclear. V dropped 0 bases and J dropped 3 bases, with 4 bases sitting between them. CDR3 length equals 12 residues. Germline V CDR1 and CDR2: SGHRS, YFSETQ. CDR3 sequence reads: CASSLDGYEQYF. The CDR3 coding sequence is TGCGCCAGCAGCTTGGACGGCTACGAGCAGTACTTC. Combining the CDR3 with reference TRBV5-1 and TRBJ2-7 gives the whole variable domain KAGVTQTPRYLIKTRGQQVTLSCSPISGHRSVSWYQQTPGQGLQFLFEYFSETQRNKGNFPGRFSGRQFSNSRSEMNVSTLELGDSALYLCASSLDGYEQYFGPGTRLTVT.

The J gene is TRBJ1-2, the V gene TRBV27, with TRBD1 identical over 8 bases. The CDR3 covers 14 residues. With 6 bases clipped from V and 6 bases from J, the junction kept 9 bases outside the gene matches. CDR1 is MNHEY, CDR2 SMNVEV, per germline (reference sequence). In nucleotides, the CDR3 is TGTGCCAGCAGGATCCAGGGGGCGATCGATGGCTACACCTTC. It codes for CASRIQGAIDGYTF.

The chain has TRBV27 and TRBJ2-3, with D possibly TRBD1 on 6 matching bases. The V gene's germline CDR1 is MNHEY and CDR2 SMNVEV (reference sequence). CDR3 length: 17 amino acids. Trimming took 6 bases from V and 2 from J, leaving 21 bases between them. The chain's CDR3 is CASSVAGAPAPTDTQYF. CDR3 in DNA: TGTGCCAGCAGCGTCGCAGGGGCCCCCGCCCCCACAGATACGCAGTATTTT.

The chain has TRBV27 and TRBJ2-7; TRBD1 agrees at 8 bases. The CDR3 is 15 amino acids. The germline V gene encodes CDR1 MNHEY and CDR2 SMNVEV (reference sequence). J was trimmed by 5 bases and V by 6 bases; bases with no gene match: 12. The CDR3: CASSPTGGGRNEQYF. The CDR3 DNA reads TGTGCCAGCAGCCCAACAGGGGGAGGTAGGAACGAGCAGTACTTC.

Of note for this clone: The sample holds other DNA sequences that translate to the same CDR3. The V and J genes are TRBV7-2 and TRBJ1-5; D is unresolved. This CDR3 comprises 15 residues. The V end lost 0 bases, the J end lost 0 bases, and 6 bases lay between the germline ends. The germline gives CDR1 SGHTA, CDR2 FQGNSA. CDR3 bases: TGTGCCAGCAGCTTAGCTGGGTATAGCAATCAGCCCCAGCATTTT. Translating it yields CASSLAGYSNQPQHF. The full variable domain, completed using reference TRBV7-2 and TRBJ1-5, is GAGVSQSPSNKVTEKGKDVELRCDPISGHTALYWYRQSLGQGLEFLIYFQGNSAPDKSGLPSDRFSAERTGGSVSTLTIQRTQQEDSAVYLCASSLAGYSNQPQHFGDGTRLSIL.

V and J are TRBV28 and TRBJ2-7; 9 positions agree with TRBD2. Germline CDR1 is MDHEN and CDR2 is SYDVKM. J was trimmed by 5 bases and V by 11 bases; bases with no gene match: 16. CDR3 length: 15 residues. CDR3 bases: TGTGCCTCCCGGACCGGGACTAGCAATGGACACGAGCAGTACTTC. The encoded protein is CASRTGTSNGHEQYF. The complete variable domain, with remaining parts taken from reference TRBV28 and TRBJ2-7, reads DVKVTQSSRYLVKRTGEKVFLECVQDMDHENMFWYRQDPGLGLRLIYFSYDVKMKEKGDIPEGYSVSREKKERFSLILESASTNQTSMYLCASRTGTSNGHEQYFGPGTRLTVT.

V and J are TRBV27 and TRBJ1-5; D remains unclear. V lost 3 bases and J lost 2, with 11 bases in between. This CDR3 has 15 amino acids. The germline CDR1 and CDR2 sequences are MNHEY and SMNVEV (reference sequence). Written as DNA, the CDR3 is TGTGCCAGCAGTTTCGCCCCGGGAGGCAATCAGCCCCAGCATTTT. Translated: CASSFAPGGNQPQHF.

The chain employs TRBV19 and TRBJ1-5, with D possibly matching TRBD1 (6 bases). The V gene lost 6 bases and the J gene lost 0 bases, with 21 bases spanning the gap. Germline loops: CDR1 LNHDA, CDR2 SQIVND (reference sequence). This CDR3 has 18 amino acids. Here the CDR3 DNA reads TGTGCCAGTAGCCCGCCGGGACACCCTACTAATAGCAATCAGCCCCAGCATTTT. Translation: CASSPPGHPTNSNQPQHF.